One T cell receptor (beta chain) is described in this entry. What it recognizes is unknown. This sample was included in a study of CD8+ T cells in alopecia areata. Study-wide points: Compared with normal scalp, lesional scalp had higher clonality and more expanded CD8+ clones.

V was trimmed by 8 bases and J by 7 bases, leaving 14 bases between them. This CDR3 contains 12 residues. Germline CDR1 and CDR2: MNHEY and SMNVEV (reference sequence). The treatment: oral pan-JAK inhibitor, 5-10 mg twice daily. Isolated RNA was reverse transcribed into cDNA used as the sequencing template. TCRdb keeps only in-frame clones here, not all; method: immunoSEQ multiplex PCR. The table lists some 120,000 clones, around 50% of them singletons. The sequence derives from a human donor with alopecia areata. V gene TRBV27 combines with J gene TRBJ2-5; a weak D match, TRBD2 (6 bases). The material was CD8+ T cells sorted from blood, obtained at week 24, from a patient treated with tofacitinib. CDR3 residues: CASVGGSGTQYF. DNA for the CDR3: TGTGCCAGCGTTGGGGGGTCCGGGACCCAGTACTTC.